Listed below are T cell receptor beta chains from one sample, sequenced in a study of cytomegalovirus exposure and HLA in healthy donors. This table comes from immunoSEQ multiplex PCR, and its TCRdb copy is limited to in-frame clones, with some not included. Seen here are about 50,000 clones, over 60% observed once, and the top ten hold about 3%. The sequencing input was PBMCs. These receptors were taken from a woman between 40 and 55 years old in good health and CMV-seropositive. Both conserved end residues are part of each CDR3. A D gene is named only where the DNA matches it firmly. Clone size is shown for a subset of rows, as once, few, many or a class of expanded clone.

>TRBV4-3|NA|TRBJ2-6|NA
TGCGCCAGCAGTCACGAGGGGGGGAGCTCTGGGGCCAACGTCCTGACTTTC
CASSHEGGSSGANVLTF
>TRBV18|NA|TRBJ1-1|NA
TGTGCCAGCTCACGCGACAGATCGAACACTGAAGCTTTCTTT
CASSRDRSNTEAFF
>TRBV30|TRBD1|TRBJ1-5|once
TGTGCCTGGAGTGGATGGGGGGACAGTCAGCCCCAGCATTTT
CAWSGWGDSQPQHF
>TRBV6-1|NA|TRBJ2-7|NA
TGTGCCAGCGGATTGGGGGAGGCGGACGAGCAGTACTTC
CASGLGEADEQYF
>TRBV6-5|TRBD1|TRBJ2-4|NA
TGTGCCAGCAGTTACTTCCGGGACAGGGTGGGCATTCAGTACTTC
CASSYFRDRVGIQYF
>TRBV2|NA|TRBJ1-1|NA
TGTGCCAGCAGTGAGCTGGGAGTAAACACTGAAGCTTTCTTT
CASSELGVNTEAFF
>TRBV7-8|NA|TRBJ1-5|NA
TGTGCCAGCAGCCCCACGACTGAACGGTTCAATCAGCCCCAGCATTTT
CASSPTTERFNQPQHF
>TRBV4-1|TRBD2|TRBJ2-1|NA
TGCGCCAGCAGCCTGATACTAGGACTAGCGGGGGGCGGGGGTGAGCAGTTCTTC
CASSLILGLAGGGGEQFF
>TRBV9|TRBD1|TRBJ1-6|NA
TGTGCCAGCAGCGCCGAGGGGGGACAGGGAAGCAGATCACCCCTCCACTTT
CASSAEGGQGSRSPLHF
>TRBV5-4|TRBD1|TRBJ2-6|NA
TGTGCCAGCAGTCCGACAGGGGGCCGCGGTGGGGCCAACGTCCTGACTTTC
CASSPTGGRGGANVLTF
>TRBV5-1|TRBD2|TRBJ2-1|NA
TGCGCCAGCAGCTTGGGTGGGAGCGGGGGGGGCAATGAGCAGTTCTTC
CASSLGGSGGGNEQFF
>TRBV11-1|NA|TRBJ2-1|few
TGTGCCAGCAGCCCCCATCGGGGGTCACACAATGAGCAGTTCTTC
CASSPHRGSHNEQFF
>TRBV29-1|NA|TRBJ2-1|NA
TGCAGCGTTGAAGGAGGACAGCTTCCCTACAATGAGCAGTTCTTC
CSVEGGQLPYNEQFF
>TRBV10-3|TRBD1|TRBJ2-5|NA
TGTGCCATCAGTGAGTCCGGACAGGGCCAAGAGACCCAGTACTTC
CAISESGQGQETQYF
>TRBV6-5|NA|TRBJ1-6|few
TGTGCCAGCAGTTACTCGGGAGGGATGAGCTCACCCCTCCACTTT
CASSYSGGMSSPLHF
>TRBV5-1|NA|TRBJ1-1|NA
TGCGCCAGCAGCTTCTCAGAGGGGAGGTCGAACACTGAAGCTTTCTTT
CASSFSEGRSNTEAFF
>TRBV2|NA|TRBJ1-3|NA
TGTGCCAGCAGGGAAGGGCCGGGAAACACCATATATTTT
CASREGPGNTIYF
>TRBV13|NA|TRBJ1-2|NA
TGTGCCAGCAGCTTGTTAGGCAGGGGAGACTATGGCTACACCTTC
CASSLLGRGDYGYTF
>TRBV2|NA|TRBJ2-7|NA
TGTGCCAGCAGTGAATTCCAGGGGTCTCTCTACGAGCAGTACTTC
CASSEFQGSLYEQYF
>TRBV20-1|NA|TRBJ1-1|NA
TGCAGTGCTACCCGGGTCCGGAGGGCTTTCTTT
CSATRVRRAFF
>TRBV11-2|NA|TRBJ1-5|NA
TGTGCCAGCAGCTTAGATCGTTCAGGGAGGGCGGGCCAGCCCCAGCATTTT
CASSLDRSGRAGQPQHF
>TRBV5-1|TRBD2|TRBJ2-2|NA
TGCGCCAGCAGCTTGGGGACTAGCCCCGGGGAGCTGTTTTTT
CASSLGTSPGELFF
>TRBV2|NA|TRBJ2-7|NA
TGTGCCAGCAGTCGGGTGGGGCCAACATCAAGATACGAGCAGTACTTC
CASSRVGPTSRYEQYF
>TRBV19|TRBD1|TRBJ2-1|few
TGTGCCAGTACCGGGACAGAATTCAATGAGCAGTTCTTC
CASTGTEFNEQFF
>TRBV10-3|NA|TRBJ2-3|NA
TGTGCCATCAGTGAACGAGGGACAACTAGCACAGATACGCAGTATTTT
CAISERGTTSTDTQYF
>TRBV29-1|TRBD1|TRBJ1-2|NA
TGCAGCGGTGGCCCACAGGGAGTAGAAGGGGGCAACTATGGCTACACCTTC
CSGGPQGVEGGNYGYTF
>TRBV11-3|TRBD1|TRBJ1-1|NA
TGTGCCAGCAGCCCTGGGGACAGGACGAACACTGAAGCTTTCTTT
CASSPGDRTNTEAFF
>TRBV5-1|TRBD2|TRBJ2-3|NA
TGCGCCAGCAGCTTGGCCGGGAGCAGCGGGGGGCTCCCAGATACGCAGTATTTT
CASSLAGSSGGLPDTQYF
>TRBV5-8|TRBD2|TRBJ2-4|NA
TGTGCCAGCAGCGTCGGACTAGCGGAAACATTAGCCAAAAACATTCAGTACTTC
CASSVGLAETLAKNIQYF
>TRBV18|NA|TRBJ1-1|few
TGTGCCAGCTCACCGACAGCAAACACTGAAGCTTTCTTT
CASSPTANTEAFF
>TRBV29-1|TRBD1|TRBJ2-1|NA
TGCAGCGTTGGAACCGGGACAGCCGGAAATGAGCAGTTCTTC
CSVGTGTAGNEQFF
>TRBV2|NA|TRBJ1-1|NA
TGTGCCAGCAGTGTTACCAGTTACACTGAAGCTTTCTTT
CASSVTSYTEAFF
>TRBV5-1|NA|TRBJ2-5|NA
TGCGCCAGCAGCGGACAGTGGGCAGAGACCCAGTACTTC
CASSGQWAETQYF
>TRBV4-3|NA|TRBJ2-5|NA
TGCGCCAGCAGCCAAGGGACAGAAGAGACCCAGTACTTC
CASSQGTEETQYF
>TRBV6-4|NA|TRBJ2-3|NA
TGTGCCAGCAGTGACTCGCCAGGGGATACGCAGTATTTT
CASSDSPGDTQYF
>TRBV4-2|TRBD1|TRBJ1-1|NA
TGTGCCAGCAGCCAGAGCAGGGGGATGAACACTGAAGCTTTCTTT
CASSQSRGMNTEAFF
>TRBV28|TRBD1|TRBJ1-2|NA
TGTGCCAGCAGACGGGACAGGGTACTGCCCGACACCTTC
CASRRDRVLPDTF
>TRBV5-5|NA|TRBJ2-3|NA
TGTGCCAGCAGCTCCGACAGAACTTGGGGCACAGATACGCAGTATTTT
CASSSDRTWGTDTQYF
>TRBV21-1|NA|TRBJ1-5|NA
TGTGCCAGCAGCGCGTCAGGTGGGAATCAGCCCCAGCATTTT
CASSASGGNQPQHF
>TRBV5-4|TRBD2|TRBJ2-3|NA
TGTGCCAGCAGCTTGGATTCTCGGGGCGGGGGGGCCGCAGATACGCAGTATTTT
CASSLDSRGGGAADTQYF
>TRBV7-9|TRBD2|TRBJ2-1|NA
TGTGCCAGCAGCTCGACTAGCGGGGGGGTGAATGAGCAGTTCTTC
CASSSTSGGVNEQFF